This entry features one TCR beta chain sequence. Data came from immunoSEQ multiplex PCR; TCRdb stores just in-frame clones and leaves some out. The table has approximately 440,000 clones, 90% seen once. The sample comes from a study of blood T cell repertoires in COVID-19. Study details: Samples came from the United States, Italy and Spain, spanning acute and convalescent COVID-19. PBMCs, B-cell-depleted T cells, or T cells were the source of the cDNA or gDNA that made up the material.

The V gene lost 5 bases and the J gene lost 1 base, with 10 bases spanning the gap. Germline CDR1 is SNHLY and CDR2 is FYNNEI. This CDR3 is 14 amino acids long. This clonotype originated in a man aged 18 to 30 who had recovered from COVID-19. Sequencing input: PBMCs or T cells enriched from blood (not recorded which). The rearrangement joins TRBV2 to TRBJ2-3; possible D gene TRBD2, 5 bases. Written as DNA, the CDR3 is TGTGCCAGCAGTTCTCTGGGAGGCACAGATACGCAGTATTTT. This gives the protein CASSSLGGTDTQYF. The whole variable domain, remainder taken from reference TRBV2 and TRBJ2-3, is EPEVTQTPSHQVTQMGQEVILRCVPISNHLYFYWYRQILGQKVEFLVSFYNNEISEKSEIFDDQFSVERPDGSNFTLKIRSTKLEDSAMYFCASSSLGGTDTQYFGPGTRLTVL.